The source of this T cell receptor (beta chain) is a study of blood T cell repertoires in COVID-19. About the research overall: Italy, Spain and the United States were the sources of the convalescent and acute COVID-19 samples.

This clone was seen only a few times. In the original processing: Amplifying reference gene primers gave estimates of nucleated cell counts. TCRdb keeps only in-frame clones here, not all; method: immunoSEQ multiplex PCR. Clone size and the V and J calls come from that table; the DNA yielded D and trimming. The sample lists about 380,000 clones, 85% occurring once. This CDR3 is 15 amino acids long. J gave up 1 base and V 4 bases, and 7 bases lay outside the gene matches. The V gene's germline CDR1 is SQVTM and CDR2 ANQGSEA. The J gene is TRBJ2-3, the V gene TRBV29-1, with 8 bases fitting TRBD2. This clonotype was sampled from a woman aged 18-30 years with acute or convalescent COVID-19. What was sequenced was peripheral blood. The CDR3 is CSVVGTSGRTDTQYF. The CDR3 region has the DNA TGCAGCGTTGTTGGAACTAGCGGACGCACAGATACGCAGTATTTT.